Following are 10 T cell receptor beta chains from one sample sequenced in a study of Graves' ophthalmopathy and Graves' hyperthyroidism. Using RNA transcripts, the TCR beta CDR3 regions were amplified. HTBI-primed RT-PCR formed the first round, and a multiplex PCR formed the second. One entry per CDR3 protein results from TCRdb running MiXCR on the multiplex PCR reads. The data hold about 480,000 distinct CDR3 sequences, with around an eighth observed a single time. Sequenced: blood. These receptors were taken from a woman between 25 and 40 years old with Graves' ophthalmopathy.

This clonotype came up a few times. CDR3 sequence (DNA): TGTGCCAGCAGCTTCCGGGCTGGGCCAGACATTCAGTACTTC. Its protein is CASSFRAGPDIQYF. The chain has TRBV11-2 and TRBJ2-4; no clear D gene. The CDR3 extends over 14 amino acids. Trimming removed 3 bases at V and 8 bases at J, with 14 bases between. Germline V gives CDR1 SGHAT, CDR2 FQNNGV.

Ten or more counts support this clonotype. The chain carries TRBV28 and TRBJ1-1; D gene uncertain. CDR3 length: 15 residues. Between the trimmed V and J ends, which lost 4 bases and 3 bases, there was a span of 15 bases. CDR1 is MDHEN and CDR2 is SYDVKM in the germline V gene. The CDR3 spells CASSSSTLADTEAFF. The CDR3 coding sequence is TGTGCCAGCAGTTCCTCCACCCTAGCGGACACTGAAGCTTTCTTT. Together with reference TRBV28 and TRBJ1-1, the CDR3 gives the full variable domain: DVKVTQSSRYLVKRTGEKVFLECVQDMDHENMFWYRQDPGLGLRLIYFSYDVKMKEKGDIPEGYSVSREKKERFSLILESASTNQTSMYLCASSSSTLADTEAFFGQGTRLTVV.

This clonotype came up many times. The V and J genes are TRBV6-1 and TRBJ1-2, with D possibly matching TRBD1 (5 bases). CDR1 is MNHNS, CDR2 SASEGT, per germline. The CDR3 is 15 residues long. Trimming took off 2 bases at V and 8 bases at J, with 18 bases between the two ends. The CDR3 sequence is CASSESRQGRGGYTF. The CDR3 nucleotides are TGTGCCAGCAGTGAATCTCGTCAGGGTAGAGGGGGCTACACCTTC.

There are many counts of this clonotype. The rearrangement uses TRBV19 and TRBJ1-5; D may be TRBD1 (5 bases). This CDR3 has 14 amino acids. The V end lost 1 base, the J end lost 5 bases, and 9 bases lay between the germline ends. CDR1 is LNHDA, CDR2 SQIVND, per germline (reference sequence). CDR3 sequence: CASSIVGGDQPQHF. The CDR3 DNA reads TGTGCCAGTAGTATAGTGGGGGGTGATCAGCCCCAGCATTTT.

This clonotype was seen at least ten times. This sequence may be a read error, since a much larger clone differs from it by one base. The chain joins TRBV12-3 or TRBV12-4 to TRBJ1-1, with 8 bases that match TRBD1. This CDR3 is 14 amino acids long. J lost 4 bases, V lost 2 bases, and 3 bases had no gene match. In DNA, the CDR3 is TGTGCCAGCAGTTTACCACAGGGGGGCACTGAAGCTTTCTTT. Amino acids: CASSLPQGGTEAFF.

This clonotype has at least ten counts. The CDR3 loop reads CASSQRQGWNEQYF. The CDR3 nucleotides are TGCGCCAGCAGCCAAAGACAGGGGTGGAACGAGCAGTACTTC. The chain links TRBV4-1 to TRBJ2-7, with 8 bases identical to TRBD1. The trim removed 2 bases at V and 5 bases at J, leaving 5 bases unmatched. The CDR3 has 14 residues. From germline, CDR1 is MGHRA and CDR2 YSYEKL.

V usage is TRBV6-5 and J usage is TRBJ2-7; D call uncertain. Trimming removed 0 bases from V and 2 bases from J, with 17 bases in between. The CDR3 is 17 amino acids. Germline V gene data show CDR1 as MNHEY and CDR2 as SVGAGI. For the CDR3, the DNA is TGTGCCAGCAGTTACTCCTCGTTGGTAGCTTCTGCCTACGAGCAGTACTTC. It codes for CASSYSSLVASAYEQYF.

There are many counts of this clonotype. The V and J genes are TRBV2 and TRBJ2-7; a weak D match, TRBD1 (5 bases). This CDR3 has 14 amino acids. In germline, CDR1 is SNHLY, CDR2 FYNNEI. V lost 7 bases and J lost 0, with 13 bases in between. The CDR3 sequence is CASKGRTGSYEQYF. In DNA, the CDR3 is TGTGCCAGCAAGGGGCGTACTGGCTCCTACGAGCAGTACTTC. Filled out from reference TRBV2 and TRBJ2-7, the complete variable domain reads EPEVTQTPSHQVTQMGQEVILRCVPISNHLYFYWYRQILGQKVEFLVSFYNNEISEKSEIFDDQFSVERPDGSNFTLKIRSTKLEDSAMYFCASKGRTGSYEQYFGPGTRLTVT.

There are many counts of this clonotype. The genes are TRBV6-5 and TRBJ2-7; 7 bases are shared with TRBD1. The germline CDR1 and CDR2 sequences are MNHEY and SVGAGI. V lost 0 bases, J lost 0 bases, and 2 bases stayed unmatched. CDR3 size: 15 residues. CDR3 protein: CASSYSGTVSYEQYF. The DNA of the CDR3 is TGTGCCAGCAGTTACTCCGGGACAGTCTCCTACGAGCAGTACTTC.

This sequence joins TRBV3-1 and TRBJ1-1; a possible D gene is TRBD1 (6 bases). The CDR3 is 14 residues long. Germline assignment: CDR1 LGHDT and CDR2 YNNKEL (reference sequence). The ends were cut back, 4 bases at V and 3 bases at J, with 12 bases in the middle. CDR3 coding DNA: TGTGCCAGCAGCCGAGGAGGGGGGGACACTGAAGCTTTCTTT. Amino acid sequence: CASSRGGGDTEAFF.